Below, 16 T cell receptor beta chains from the same sample are listed, as sequenced in a study of blood T cell repertoires in COVID-19. Libraries were prepared by immunoSEQ multiplex PCR; TCRdb keeps only in-frame clonotypes and omits some of them. The sample records 59,000 or so clones, around 80% being singletons. The sample comprised peripheral blood. The source is a man aged 55 to 70 with acute or convalescent COVID-19.

V usage is TRBV9 and J usage is TRBJ2-3; D is perhaps TRBD2 (6 bases). Deletions cut 0 bases from V and 0 bases from J, with 11 bases between. Per germline, CDR1 SGDLS and CDR2 YYNGEE. The CDR3 covers 16 residues. The CDR3 loop is CASSVDTGTSTDTQYF. In DNA form, the CDR3 reads TGTGCCAGCAGCGTAGACACTGGGACTAGCACAGATACGCAGTATTTT.

This rearrangement joins TRBV5-1 to TRBJ2-3; D is undetermined. This CDR3 spans 14 amino acids. Trimming cost V 2 bases and J 15 bases, with 22 bases left between them. Germline loops: CDR1 SGHRS, CDR2 YFSETQ. The CDR3 loop is CASSFRASSWAPYF. For the CDR3, the DNA is TGCGCCAGCAGCTTTCGCGCGTCCAGCTGGGCCCCCTATTTT.

This clone rates as medium-sized. The rearrangement joins TRBV30 to TRBJ2-7; 9 nucleotides align to TRBD2. V gave up 0 bases and J gave up 4 bases; unmatched junction bases: 4. The germline V gene has CDR1 GTSNPN and CDR2 SVGIG (reference sequence). The CDR3 has 14 amino acids. CDR3 in DNA: TGTGCCTGGAGTGTAGCGGGAGGCGGGTACGAGCAGTACTTC. Translation: CAWSVAGGGYEQYF.

This rearrangement joins TRBV5-1 to TRBJ2-5, with 9 bases identical to TRBD2. V dropped 2 bases and J dropped 2; count of bases not matched to a gene: 4. Germline V lookup: CDR1 SGHRS, CDR2 YFSETQ. CDR3 size: 15 residues. The CDR3, as DNA: TGCGCCAGCAGCTTTAGCGGGAGTGGTCAAGAGACCCAGTACTTC. As protein: CASSFSGSGQETQYF.

This clone was recorded a few times. This chain uses TRBV6-5 with TRBJ2-5; 10 bases are shared with TRBD2. V trimming: 5 bases; J trimming: 5 bases; junction bases outside the gene matches: 8. The CDR3 contains 15 residues. Germline CDR1 MNHEY, CDR2 SVGAGI. The CDR3 reads CASSNPTSGTETQYF. CDR3 sequence (DNA): TGTGCCAGCAGTAACCCAACTAGCGGGACTGAGACCCAGTACTTC.

The rearrangement uses TRBV10-2 and TRBJ1-4, with TRBD1 matching over 8 bases. Per the germline V gene, CDR1 is WSHSY and CDR2 is SAAADI. The V and J ends lost 7 bases and 6 bases, in that order; junction bases with no gene match: 4. The CDR3 consists of 13 residues. As DNA, the CDR3 is TGCGCCAGCAAAGACAGGGGCGATGAAAAACTGTTTTTT. Encoded protein: CASKDRGDEKLFF.

This sequence joins TRBV7-3 and TRBJ2-1, with 9 bases identical to TRBD2. The germline V gene encodes CDR1 SGHTA and CDR2 FQGTGA. The CDR3 runs to 15 residues. J was trimmed by 2 bases and V by 3 bases; bases with no gene match: 2. The CDR3 sequence is CASSLREGPYNEQFF. The CDR3 DNA sequence: TGTGCCAGCAGCTTGCGGGAGGGCCCCTACAATGAGCAGTTCTTC.

The chain has TRBV6-5 and TRBJ1-1; no definite D call. The germline gives CDR1 MNHEY, CDR2 SVGAGI. V shed 1 base and J shed 5 bases, with 14 bases lying between them. This CDR3 spans 15 amino acids. The CDR3 DNA follows: TGTGCCAGCAGTTACTGGGTCGGGAGGGTGACTGAAGCTTTCTTT. Encoded protein: CASSYWVGRVTEAFF.

This clone was recorded a few times. This chain uses TRBV5-1 with TRBJ2-5; D remains ambiguous. Per germline, CDR1 SGHRS and CDR2 YFSETQ. V lost 4 bases to trimming and J lost 1 base, with 8 bases between them. CDR3 size: 13 residues. This CDR3 is CASSRSLQETQYF. The DNA of the CDR3 is TGCGCCAGCAGCCGGAGCCTCCAAGAGACCCAGTACTTC. Based on the CDR3 plus reference TRBV5-1 and TRBJ2-5, the full variable domain is KAGVTQTPRYLIKTRGQQVTLSCSPISGHRSVSWYQQTPGQGLQFLFEYFSETQRNKGNFPGRFSGRQFSNSRSEMNVSTLELGDSALYLCASSRSLQETQYFGPGTRLLVL.

This chain joins TRBV18 and TRBJ2-5; D is unclear. The CDR3 consists of 13 residues. The germline V and J ends were trimmed by 3 bases and 1 base, with 6 bases remaining between them. From germline, CDR1 is KGHSH and CDR2 LQKENI. As DNA, the CDR3 is TGTGCCAGCTCACCGCCAGTCCAAGAGACCCAGTACTTC. Protein: CASSPPVQETQYF.

CDR3 DNA sequence: TGTGCCAGCAGCTACCTAGCGGGAGGAGATACGCAGTATTTT. The encoded protein is CASSYLAGGDTQYF. V gene TRBV7-3 combines with J gene TRBJ2-3; 11 nucleotides match TRBD2. The V and J ends lost 4 bases and 5 bases, in that order; junction bases with no gene match: 2. The V gene's germline CDR1 is SGHTA and CDR2 FQGTGA. The CDR3 length is 14 residues. Combining the CDR3 with reference TRBV7-3 and TRBJ2-3 gives the whole variable domain GAGVSQTPSNKVTEKGKYVELRCDPISGHTALYWYRQSLGQGPEFLIYFQGTGAADDSGLPNDRFFAVRPEGSVSTLKIQRTERGDSAVYLCASSYLAGGDTQYFGPGTRLTVL.

The genes are TRBV7-8 and TRBJ1-5, with 12 positions matching TRBD1. Germline V gene lookup returns CDR1 SGHVS and CDR2 FQNEAQ. After removal of 4 bases from V and 6 bases from J, the junction contained 13 bases not matched to a gene. The CDR3 spans 18 residues. The CDR3 DNA reads TGTGCCAGCAGCTCCCGGGACAGGGGGCGAAGTATGGGTCAGCCCCAGCATTTT. The encoded protein is CASSSRDRGRSMGQPQHF. Full variable domain (missing parts from reference TRBV7-8 and TRBJ1-5): GAGVSQSPRYKVAKRGQDVALRCDPISGHVSLFWYQQALGQGPEFLTYFQNEAQLDKSGLPSDRFFAERPEGSVSTLKIQRTQQEDSAVYLCASSSRDRGRSMGQPQHFGDGTRLSIL.

The genes are TRBV7-2 and TRBJ1-2; 8 positions match TRBD1. Germline CDR1 SGHTA, CDR2 FQGNSA. The V and J ends lost 5 bases and 3 bases, in that order; junction bases with no gene match: 2. The CDR3 spans 13 residues. Written as DNA, the CDR3 is TGTGCCAGCAGCCGGGACAGGTACTATGGCTACACCTTC. It specifies CASSRDRYYGYTF.

CDR3 DNA sequence: TGTGCCAGCAGCCCCGCCCGGGACAGAGGATACGAGCAGTACTTC. This gives the protein CASSPARDRGYEQYF. The chain carries TRBV7-9 and TRBJ2-7; 7 nucleotides match TRBD1. The CDR3 loop spans 15 amino acids. Germline CDR1 SEHNR, CDR2 FQNEAQ (reference sequence). V gave up 5 bases and J gave up 4 bases; unmatched junction bases: 11.

The V gene is TRBV18, the J gene TRBJ2-3, with D tentatively TRBD2 (5 bases). CDR3 size: 12 residues. V lost 5 bases, J lost 6 bases, and 9 bases lay in between. Germline lookup yields CDR1 KGHSH and CDR2 LQKENI. This CDR3 reads CASSAGGDTQYF. The CDR3 DNA follows: TGTGCCAGCTCAGCGGGTGGGGATACGCAGTATTTT. The full variable domain, in which reference TRBV18 and TRBJ2-3 provide the parts outside the CDR3, is NAGVMQNPRHLVRRRGQEARLRCSPMKGHSHVYWYRQLPEEGLKFMVYLQKENIIDESGMPKERFSAEFPKEGPSILRIQQVVRGDSAAYFCASSAGGDTQYFGPGTRLTVL.

This clone was observed a few times. The V and J genes are TRBV2 and TRBJ1-3; D is undetermined. This CDR3 spans 11 amino acids. Trimming cost V 5 bases and J 8 bases, with 7 bases left between them. Germline V CDR1 and CDR2: SNHLY, FYNNEI. CDR3 residues: CASSSGDTIYF. CDR3 in DNA: TGTGCCAGCAGTTCCGGGGACACCATATATTTT.